The present entry profiles one T cell receptor beta chain with its context. Its antigen remains unknown. The V gene's germline CDR1 is SGHRS and CDR2 YFSETQ. The CDR3 runs 14 residues. With 1 base removed from V and 6 bases from J, the gap between germline ends came to 12 bases. The data were taken from a study of cytomegalovirus exposure and HLA in healthy donors. The PCR was carried out with 60 Vbeta primers and 13 Jbeta primers. The repertoire was sequenced with immunoSEQ multiplex PCR; TCRdb's copy has only in-frame clones and lacks some. Of roughly 120,000 clones detected, over 65% appear once; the ten largest clones hold less than 4%. Broader study findings: What a later analysis showed was that several of the most significant clusters appeared linked to common viral pathogens. TCR sequences were mostly rare, though some public TCRs occurred in many donors. Sequencing likely caused a cluster of highly shared sequence variants.

What was sequenced was PBMCs. This clonotype was sampled from a woman in her 30s in good health and CMV-seropositive. This rearrangement joins TRBV5-1 to TRBJ2-3, with D possibly being TRBD2 (5 bases). The CDR3 protein is CASSLSGSVDTQYF. CDR3 nucleotides: TGCGCCAGCAGCTTGTCTGGTAGCGTCGATACGCAGTATTTT.